This TCR beta chain derives from a study of CD4 T cells in relation to SARS-CoV-2 and coronaviruses. Background on the study: Of the patients, under 10 were male, 4 female, two Hispanic. Whole-study results and caveats: Culture-expanded clones reflect memory recall rather than primary priming during culture.

About this clone itself: Its matching antigen is unknown.

V was pared by 4 bases and J by 0 bases, with 6 bases between. This CDR3 has 13 amino acids. CDR1 SGHNT and CDR2 YENEEA come from the germline V gene. Naive and memory CD4+ T cell DNA was deep-sequenced without culture. Only in-frame clones appear in the TCRdb table, and some are missing; sequencing was by immunoSEQ multiplex PCR. Counted here are about 56,000 clones, approximately 90% occurring once; the ten biggest clones make up 0.3% to 0.45%. Source material: naive CD4+ T cells from PBMCs. Sample subset: naive CD4+ T cells isolated by negative enrichment. This clonotype originated in an adult with COVID-19. The rearrangement links TRBV11-3 to TRBJ2-5; TRBD2 might be the D (5 bases). The DNA for the CDR3 is TGTGCCAGCAGCTCGGGGAACCAAGAGACCCAGTACTTC. Encoded protein: CASSSGNQETQYF.